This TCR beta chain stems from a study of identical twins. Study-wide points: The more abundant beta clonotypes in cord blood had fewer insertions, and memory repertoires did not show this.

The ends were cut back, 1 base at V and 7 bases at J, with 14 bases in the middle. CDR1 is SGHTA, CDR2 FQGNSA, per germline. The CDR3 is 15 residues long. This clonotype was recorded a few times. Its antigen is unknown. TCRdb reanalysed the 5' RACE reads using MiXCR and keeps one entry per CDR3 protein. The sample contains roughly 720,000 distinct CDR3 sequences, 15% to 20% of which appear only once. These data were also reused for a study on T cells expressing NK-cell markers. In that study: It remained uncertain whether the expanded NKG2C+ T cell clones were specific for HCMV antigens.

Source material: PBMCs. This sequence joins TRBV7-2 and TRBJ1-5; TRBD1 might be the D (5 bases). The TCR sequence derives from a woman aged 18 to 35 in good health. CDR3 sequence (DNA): TGTGCCAGCAGCTTAGATAGGGGCAGGGACCAGCCCCAGCATTTT. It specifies CASSLDRGRDQPQHF.